This paragraph covers one T cell receptor beta chain sequence. Its antigen remains unknown. The CDR3 is 15 residues long. The V end was cut by 6 bases, the J end by 0 bases, with 12 bases between. Germline values: CDR1 SGHAT, CDR2 FQNNGV. The entry originates in a study of T-cell reconstitution after alpha-beta-depleted transplantation in children. Findings and caveats of the study: Fresh T-cell production supplied most of the T-cell counts and diversity seen one year after transplant. About two months after transplant, alpha-beta T cells reportedly came from several hundred expanded graft clones. From surviving recipient T cells and thymic progenitors came the high day-60 TCRbeta diversity observed in some patients.

Unique molecular identifiers were incorporated during preparation of the TCRbeta library. One entry per CDR3 protein, called by TCRdb with MiXCR from the PCR reads. This table holds approximately 230,000 distinct CDR3 sequences, roughly a quarter found once. The clonotype comes from a female patient between 2 and 15 years old who had a stem cell transplant for congenital amegakaryocytic thrombocytopenia, so the T cells may come from the graft donor. The starting material was PBMCs, mostly from graft donor cells, obtained 360 days after TCRalphabeta/CD19-depleted stem cell transplant. V gene TRBV11-2 combines with J gene TRBJ1-3; no firm D call. CDR3 sequence reads: CASSSGPSSGNTIYF. In nucleotides, the CDR3 is TGTGCCAGCAGTTCCGGACCTTCCTCTGGAAACACCATATATTTT. Supplemented by reference TRBV11-2 and TRBJ1-3, the full variable domain reads EAGVAQSPRYKIIEKRQSVAFWCNPISGHATLYWYQQILGQGPKLLIQFQNNGVVDDSQLPKDRFSAERLKGVDSTLKIQPAKLEDSAVYLCASSSGPSSGNTIYFGEGSWLTVV.